The clone carrying this T cell receptor beta chain was seen once. This sample stems from a study of control samples from healthy donors and cancer patients. This table comes from immunoSEQ multiplex PCR, and its TCRdb copy is limited to in-frame clones, with some not included. Among some 170,000 clones, 96% were seen once, and the ten largest hold 0.95% to 1.1%. V trimming: 2 bases; J trimming: 2 bases; junction bases outside the gene matches: 4. Germline V gene lookup returns CDR1 SGHRS and CDR2 YFSETQ. This CDR3 comprises 15 residues. The chain joins TRBV5-1 to TRBJ2-3; 8 bases are shared with TRBD2. Sequenced material: blood. The sequence derives from a woman aged 25 to 45 in good health. The CDR3 nucleotides are TGCGCCAGCAGCTTAAAGACTAGCGTCACAGATACGCAGTATTTT. As protein: CASSLKTSVTDTQYF. Full variable domain (missing parts from reference TRBV5-1 and TRBJ2-3): KAGVTQTPRYLIKTRGQQVTLSCSPISGHRSVSWYQQTPGQGLQFLFEYFSETQRNKGNFPGRFSGRQFSNSRSEMNVSTLELGDSALYLCASSLKTSVTDTQYFGPGTRLTVL.